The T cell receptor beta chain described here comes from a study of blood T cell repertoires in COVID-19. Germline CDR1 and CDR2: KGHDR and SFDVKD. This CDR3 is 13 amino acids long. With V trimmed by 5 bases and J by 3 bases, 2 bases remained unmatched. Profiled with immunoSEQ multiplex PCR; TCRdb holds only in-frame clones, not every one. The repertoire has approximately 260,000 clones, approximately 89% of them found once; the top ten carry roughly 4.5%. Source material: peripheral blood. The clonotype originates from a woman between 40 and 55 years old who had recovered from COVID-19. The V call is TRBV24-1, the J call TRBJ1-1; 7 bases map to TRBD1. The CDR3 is CATSGQGDTEAFF. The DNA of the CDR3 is TGTGCCACCAGTGGTCAGGGGGACACTGAAGCTTTCTTT.